The clone carrying this TCR beta chain was recorded only once. This specimen belongs to a study of graft-versus-host responses after intestinal transplantation. Across the study: Tacrolimus and steroids were given for about 3 years to all recipients after anti-thymocyte globulin induction.

CDR3 size: 14 residues. Per germline, CDR1 MDHEN and CDR2 SYDVKM. V lost 6 bases and J lost 4; bases outside the gene matches: 5. Profiled with immunoSEQ multiplex PCR; TCRdb holds only in-frame clones, not every one. Of around 18,000 clones in the sample, around 95% were seen once. The TCR originated in a human patient who received an intestinal transplant, so some T cells may come from the graft donor. The chain links TRBV28 to TRBJ2-2; 7 bases fit TRBD1. The sequencing used PBMCs, collected 23 days after intestinal transplant. In DNA, the CDR3 is TGTGCCAGCAGCTTGGGACAGTCCACCGGGGAGCTGTTTTTT. It specifies CASSLGQSTGELFF.